These 23 T cell receptor beta chains were all obtained from the same sample, sequenced in a study of CD8+ T cells in alopecia areata. Noted treatment: oral pan-JAK inhibitor, 5-10 mg twice daily. Reverse transcribed after extraction, RNA yielded cDNA as the sequencing template. Here immunoSEQ multiplex PCR was the method, and the copy in TCRdb shows in-frame clones only, minus some. In the table there are roughly 110,000 clones, approximately 54% of which are singletons. Sequencing was performed on CD8+ T cells sorted from blood, taken at week 24, from a patient treated with tofacitinib. Receptor source: a human donor with alopecia areata.

The chain joins TRBV28 to TRBJ2-1; tentative D call: TRBD2 (5 bases). The CDR3 is made up of 13 amino acids. In germline, CDR1 is MDHEN, CDR2 SYDVKM. Trimming took off 7 bases at V and 4 bases at J, with 11 bases between the two ends. The DNA of the CDR3 is TGTGCCAGCACCGGCCGCGGGTACAATGAGCAGTTCTTC. Its protein is CASTGRGYNEQFF.

V is TRBV30 and J is TRBJ2-3; D unclear. The length of the CDR3 is 11 residues. Trimming pared 4 bases from V and 8 bases from J, leaving 10 bases between. Germline-derived CDR1 and CDR2 are GTSNPN and SVGIG (reference sequence). Here the CDR3 reads CAWTYAATQYF. The DNA of the CDR3 is TGTGCCTGGACCTATGCGGCTACGCAGTATTTT. Combining the CDR3 with reference TRBV30 and TRBJ2-3 gives the whole variable domain SQTIHQWPATLVQPVGSPLSLECTVEGTSNPNLYWYRQAAGRGLQLLFYSVGIGQISSEVPQNLSASRPQDRQFILSSKKLLLSDSGFYLCAWTYAATQYFGPGTRLTVL.

This clone appeared a few times. V is TRBV5-6 and J is TRBJ1-3, with a weak D call TRBD1 (5 bases). Germline V gene data show CDR1 as SGHDT and CDR2 as YYEEEE. V lost 0 bases to trimming and J lost 0 bases, with 10 bases between them. The CDR3 covers 16 residues. CDR3 DNA sequence: TGTGCCAGCAGCTTGGAACGGACATACTCTGGAAACACCATATATTTT. Translating gives CASSLERTYSGNTIYF.

This clone has just a few counts. J is TRBJ2-2 and V is TRBV29-1; D remains unclear. This CDR3 is built from 11 residues. CDR1 and CDR2 from the germline V gene are SQVTM and ANQGSEA. V lost 3 bases to trimming and J lost 5 bases, with 4 bases between them. Here the CDR3 reads CSVDKTGELFF. The CDR3 DNA follows: TGCAGCGTTGACAAGACCGGGGAGCTGTTTTTT.

This clone was found a few times. The chain couples TRBV11-2 to TRBJ1-2, with D hard to call. This CDR3 has 10 residues. CDR1 and CDR2 (germline): SGHAT, FQNNGV. V lost 1 base and J 7 bases, leaving 1 base between the germline ends. In DNA form, the CDR3 reads TGTGCCAGCAGCTTAGTTGGCTACACCTTC. Amino acids: CASSLVGYTF. The full variable domain, in which reference TRBV11-2 and TRBJ1-2 provide the parts outside the CDR3, is EAGVAQSPRYKIIEKRQSVAFWCNPISGHATLYWYQQILGQGPKLLIQFQNNGVVDDSQLPKDRFSAERLKGVDSTLKIQPAKLEDSAVYLCASSLVGYTFGSGTRLTVV.

This clone appeared a few times. V gene TRBV25-1 combines with J gene TRBJ2-1; D ambiguous. This CDR3 region has 12 residues. Trimming pared 2 bases from V and 6 bases from J, leaving 5 bases between. From germline, CDR1 is MGHDK and CDR2 SYGVNS. The CDR3 sequence: CASSEVLNEQFF. In nucleotides, the CDR3 is TGTGCCAGCAGTGAAGTCCTCAATGAGCAGTTCTTC.

The chain has TRBV5-4 and TRBJ2-1; D not resolved. The CDR3 is 15 amino acids. V was clipped by 4 bases and J by 5 bases, with 16 bases between them. Germline V gives CDR1 SGHNT, CDR2 YYREEE (reference sequence). The CDR3 region is CASSPLGPANNEQFF. The CDR3 coding sequence is TGTGCCAGCAGCCCCTTAGGGCCGGCCAACAATGAGCAGTTCTTC.

The chain has TRBV13 and TRBJ2-5, with TRBD1 matching 11 bases. The J segment lost 3 bases and the V segment lost 5 bases, leaving 5 bases of the junction unmatched. The CDR3 has 15 amino acids. Germline loops: CDR1 PRHDT, CDR2 FYEKMQ (reference sequence). CDR3 region: CASSAMGQGEETQYF. The CDR3 nucleotides are TGTGCCAGCAGCGCCATGGGACAGGGGGAAGAGACCCAGTACTTC. The entire variable domain, with the rest obtained from reference TRBV13 and TRBJ2-5, is as follows: AAGVIQSPRHLIKEKRETATLKCYPIPRHDTVYWYQQGPGQDPQFLISFYEKMQSDKGSIPDRFSAQQFSDYHSELNMSSLELGDSALYFCASSAMGQGEETQYFGPGTRLLVL.

Comments on this clone: Germline is not matched at one junction end, which may reflect a read error. The chain has TRBV5-5 and TRBJ1-1, with D perhaps matching TRBD1 (5 bases). The CDR3 spans 14 residues. Per germline, CDR1 SGHKS and CDR2 YYEKEE (reference sequence). The CDR3 reads CASRLGRGRTEAFF. The CDR3 DNA follows: TGTGCCAGCAGATTGGGGAGGGGCCGTACTGAAGCTTTCTTT.

The CDR3 loop is CASSSTLDRKNSPLHF. DNA for the CDR3: TGTGCCAGCAGTTCAACGTTGGACAGGAAAAATTCACCCCTCCACTTT. This chain uses TRBV27 with TRBJ1-6, with 7 bases identical to TRBD1. Germline CDR1 and CDR2: MNHEY and SMNVEV (reference sequence). V lost 4 bases and J lost 7; bases outside the gene matches: 10. This CDR3 region has 16 residues.

This rearrangement joins TRBV13 to TRBJ2-3; 8 bases are shared with TRBD2. Losses at the gene ends were 6 bases for V and 6 bases for J; bases not matched to a gene: 8. CDR3 length: 14 amino acids. Germline CDR1 reads PRHDT; CDR2 reads FYEKMQ (reference sequence). The CDR3 sequence: CASRSGGPTDTQYF. CDR3 DNA sequence: TGTGCCAGCAGATCGGGGGGGCCGACGGATACGCAGTATTTT.

V is TRBV9 and J is TRBJ2-7; D remains ambiguous. The CDR3 contains 13 residues. The germline V and J ends were trimmed by 0 bases and 3 bases, with 7 bases remaining between them. Germline-derived CDR1 and CDR2 are SGDLS and YYNGEE. The CDR3 DNA reads as TGTGCCAGCAGCGTAGATTCGGGCTACGAGCAGTACTTC. It encodes CASSVDSGYEQYF.

The chain combines TRBV19 with TRBJ1-1; D possibly corresponds to TRBD1 (5 bases). V lost 7 bases and J 6 bases, leaving 21 bases between the germline ends. The germline gives CDR1 LNHDA, CDR2 SQIVND (reference sequence). The CDR3 length is 15 residues. CDR3 sequence reads: CASTPSDTFTPEAFF. For the CDR3, the DNA is TGTGCCAGTACTCCTTCGGACACCTTTACCCCTGAAGCTTTCTTT.

Note on this clone: At one end the junction does not follow the germline gene, possibly because of a read error. The chain couples TRBV9 to TRBJ1-6; D might be TRBD1 (5 bases). This CDR3 is built from 14 residues. CDR1 is SGDLS, CDR2 YYNGEE, per germline. The CDR3 region is CTSSTGLAGSPLHF. As DNA, the CDR3 is TGTACCAGCAGCACGGGACTCGCGGGATCACCCCTCCACTTT. Supplemented by reference TRBV9 and TRBJ1-6, the full variable domain reads DSGVTQTPKHLITATGQRVTLRCSPRSGDLSVYWYQQSLDQGLQFLIQYYNGEERAKGNILERFSAQQFPDLHSELNLSSLELGDSALYFCTSSTGLAGSPLHFGNGTRLTVT.

This rearrangement joins TRBV11-2 to TRBJ2-7; no reliable D call. CDR3 size: 13 residues. Trimming removed 1 base from V and 5 bases from J, with 9 bases in between. Germline CDR1 and CDR2: SGHAT and FQNNGV. The CDR3 DNA is TGTGCCAGCAGCTTAGGTTCATGGAACGAGCAGTACTTC. Translating it yields CASSLGSWNEQYF.

The V gene is TRBV27, the J gene TRBJ2-7, with D possibly TRBD2 on 7 matching bases. Trimming stripped 6 bases from V and 9 bases from J, with 18 bases between. The CDR3 consists of 13 residues. CDR1 is MNHEY, CDR2 SMNVEV, per germline (reference sequence). The CDR3 coding sequence is TGTGCCAGCAGCCCCCAGAGGGGGAGGGGGCAGTACTTC. Protein sequence: CASSPQRGRGQYF.

About this clone itself: Mismatch with germline at one junction end may stem from a read error. V and J are TRBV13 and TRBJ1-2, with D perhaps matching TRBD1 (6 bases). The germline V gene has CDR1 PRHDT and CDR2 FYEKMQ (reference sequence). This CDR3 contains 15 residues. CDR3 sequence (DNA): TGTGCCAGCAGCTTATTAGGGGGACCTAATTATGGCTACACCTTC. Amino acids: CASSLLGGPNYGYTF. The full variable domain, rest sourced from reference TRBV13 and TRBJ1-2, is AAGVIQSPRHLIKEKRETATLKCYPIPRHDTVYWYQQGPGQDPQFLISFYEKMQSDKGSIPDRFSAQQFSDYHSELNMSSLELGDSALYFCASSLLGGPNYGYTFGSGTRLTVV.

The genes are TRBV9 and TRBJ2-5; the match to TRBD2 covers 7 bases. Unmatched junction bases numbered 12, after V lost 4 bases and J lost 0 bases. The CDR3 runs 17 residues. The germline CDR1 and CDR2 sequences are SGDLS and YYNGEE. The CDR3 spells CASSLKGWRGNQETQYF. CDR3 bases: TGTGCCAGCAGCCTGAAAGGGTGGCGGGGGAACCAAGAGACCCAGTACTTC.

The gene calls are TRBV6-1 and TRBJ1-1; TRBD1 matches 11 bases. The length of the CDR3 is 15 residues. The J segment lost 3 bases and the V segment lost 4 bases, leaving 4 bases of the junction unmatched. The V gene's germline CDR1 is MNHNS and CDR2 SASEGT. The CDR3 sequence is CASSGPGQGDTEAFF. In DNA, the CDR3 is TGTGCCAGCAGTGGACCGGGACAGGGGGACACTGAAGCTTTCTTT.

The chain joins TRBV29-1 to TRBJ1-6; no definite D call. V was clipped by 0 bases and J by 10 bases, with 7 bases between them. Germline CDR1 and CDR2: SQVTM and ANQGSEA. This CDR3 spans 12 amino acids. CDR3 sequence reads: CSVEEVISPLHF. CDR3 in DNA: TGCAGCGTTGAAGAGGTCATCTCACCCCTCCACTTT. Together with reference TRBV29-1 and TRBJ1-6, the CDR3 gives the full variable domain: SAVISQKPSRDICQRGTSLTIQCQVDSQVTMMFWYRQQPGQSLTLIATANQGSEATYESGFVIDKFPISRPNLTFSTLTVSNMSPEDSSIYLCSVEEVISPLHFGNGTRLTVT.

This clone has just one count. The J gene is TRBJ2-7, the V gene TRBV7-9; D is ambiguous. The CDR3 is 12 residues long. Per the germline V gene, CDR1 is SEHNR and CDR2 is FQNEAQ (reference sequence). Trimming took off 0 bases at V and 7 bases at J, with 7 bases between the two ends. CDR3 DNA sequence: TGTGCCAGCAGCTTAGCTTTGGTAGAGCAGTACTTC. It encodes CASSLALVEQYF.

This chain uses TRBV27 with TRBJ1-1; perhaps TRBD1 as D (5 bases). Germline V CDR1 and CDR2: MNHEY, SMNVEV (reference sequence). Trimming stripped 3 bases from V and 4 bases from J, with 15 bases between. The CDR3 has 15 amino acids. This chain's CDR3 is CASSLRTGAVTEAFF. CDR3 nucleotides: TGTGCCAGCAGTTTGAGAACAGGTGCGGTCACTGAAGCTTTCTTT.

This clone is a singleton in its sample. This chain's CDR3 is CATQTGGYGYTF. DNA for the CDR3: TGTGCCACGCAGACAGGGGGCTATGGCTACACCTTC. The V gene is TRBV10-3, the J gene TRBJ1-2; 9 nucleotides agree with TRBD1. J was trimmed by 4 bases and V by 10 bases; bases with no gene match: 4. The V gene's germline CDR1 is ENHRY and CDR2 SYGVKD. The CDR3 consists of 12 residues.